The 16 T cell receptor beta chains listed next were all sequenced from one sample in a study of cytomegalovirus exposure and HLA in healthy donors. The PCR used 60 Vbeta and 13 Jbeta primers. TCRdb's table, derived via immunoSEQ multiplex PCR, lists solely in-frame clones and lacks some. The data contain approximately 110,000 clones, less than 70% of them singletons. The sample consisted of PBMCs. These receptors were collected from a woman in her seventies in good health and CMV-seropositive.

The sample holds a few counts of this clone. This rearrangement joins TRBV25-1 to TRBJ2-7; a weak D match, TRBD1 (6 bases). The CDR3 sequence is 14 residues long. Trimming took off 4 bases at V and 8 bases at J, with 18 bases between the two ends. Germline assignment: CDR1 MGHDK and CDR2 SYGVNS. The CDR3 spells CASSVTKPGHQQYF. The DNA of the CDR3 is TGTGCCAGCAGTGTTACCAAACCGGGACACCAGCAGTACTTC.

The chain employs TRBV6-5 and TRBJ1-2; D unresolved. The CDR3 covers 14 residues. CDR1 MNHEY and CDR2 SVGAGI come from the germline V gene. Trimming left V 6 bases short and J 0 bases short, with 11 bases between. CDR3 in DNA: TGTGCCAGCAGGGGAGACGCAGCTAACTATGGCTACACCTTC. Residues: CASRGDAANYGYTF.

The genes are TRBV18 and TRBJ1-5; D is uncertain. V was shortened by 0 bases and J by 3 bases, with 6 bases between the two germline ends. The CDR3 is made up of 14 amino acids. Germline V gene data show CDR1 as KGHSH and CDR2 as LQKENI. The CDR3 is CASSPPTDNQPQHF. CDR3 DNA sequence: TGTGCCAGCTCACCACCTACAGACAATCAGCCCCAGCATTTT.

This clone came up a few times. J is TRBJ1-2 and V is TRBV6-1; the D is unclear. The V gene lost 5 bases and the J gene lost 3 bases, with 10 bases spanning the gap. CDR3 length: 13 amino acids. The germline CDR1 and CDR2 sequences are MNHNS and SASEGT. The CDR3 sequence: CASSNLMDYGYTF. CDR3 DNA: TGTGCCAGCAGTAACTTAATGGACTATGGCTACACCTTC.

The V gene is TRBV5-1, the J gene TRBJ2-1, with D perhaps TRBD2 (7 bases). The V end was cut by 3 bases, the J end by 5 bases, with 24 bases between. The V gene's germline CDR1 is SGHRS and CDR2 YFSETQ. The CDR3 has 18 residues. The DNA of the CDR3 is TGCGCCAGCAGCTCCCCGGGGGGCCGTCGGACTCCGGACAATGAGCAGTTCTTC. Translated, it gives CASSSPGGRRTPDNEQFF.

The gene calls are TRBV5-3 and TRBJ2-2, with TRBD2 matching over 9 bases. TRBV5-3 is noted as an ORF with a role that remains uncertain. With 2 bases clipped from V and 1 base from J, the junction kept 6 bases outside the gene matches. This CDR3 contains 17 residues. The CDR3 region is CARSFPIAGENTGELFF. CDR3 DNA: TGTGCCAGAAGCTTTCCAATAGCGGGGGAGAACACCGGGGAGCTGTTTTTT.

This chain links TRBV5-1 with TRBJ1-1, with D uncertain. CDR1 is SGHRS, CDR2 YFSETQ, per germline. Trimming stripped 0 bases from V and 0 bases from J, with 9 bases between. CDR3 size: 15 residues. The CDR3 reads CASSLVTAMNTEAFF. As DNA, the CDR3 is TGCGCCAGCAGCTTGGTTACTGCGATGAACACTGAAGCTTTCTTT.

V usage is TRBV6-6 and J usage is TRBJ1-5; possibly TRBD1 for D (6 bases). Trimming pared 10 bases from V and 3 bases from J, leaving 16 bases between. The CDR3 has 14 amino acids. Germline V lookup: CDR1 MNHNY, CDR2 SVGAGI (reference sequence). CDR3 sequence reads: CATKGDQDNQPQHF. The CDR3 region has the DNA TGTGCCACCAAGGGGGATCAGGACAATCAGCCCCAGCATTTT.

The chain is built from TRBV12-5 and TRBJ2-5; 8 bases are shared with TRBD1. V shed 3 bases and J 3 bases; nucleotides not matched to a gene: 3. The CDR3 extends over 14 amino acids. Germline CDR1 and CDR2: LGHNT and FRNRAP. This CDR3 reads CASGLGQGKETQYF. The CDR3 DNA is TGTGCTAGTGGTTTAGGACAGGGAAAAGAGACCCAGTACTTC.

The chain joins TRBV5-6 to TRBJ1-1; 9 bases agree with TRBD1. CDR1 is SGHDT and CDR2 is YYEEEE in the germline V gene. The CDR3 is made up of 16 amino acids. V was pared by 4 bases and J by 4 bases, with 11 bases of the junction left unmatched. The CDR3 nucleotides are TGTGCCAGCAGCCCTATATCCCTACAGGGGGCCACTGAAGCTTTCTTT. This translates into CASSPISLQGATEAFF.

This clone was found a few times. The chain links TRBV18 to TRBJ1-1; the D is unclear. The germline CDR1 and CDR2 sequences are KGHSH and LQKENI. The CDR3 is made up of 14 amino acids. Between the trimmed V and J ends, which lost 1 base and 4 bases, there was a span of 10 bases. CDR3 in amino acids: CASSPRGLVTEAFF. The CDR3 coding sequence is TGTGCCAGCTCACCACGAGGGTTGGTCACTGAAGCTTTCTTT. Supplemented by reference TRBV18 and TRBJ1-1, the full variable domain reads NAGVMQNPRHLVRRRGQEARLRCSPMKGHSHVYWYRQLPEEGLKFMVYLQKENIIDESGMPKERFSAEFPKEGPSILRIQQVVRGDSAAYFCASSPRGLVTEAFFGQGTRLTVV.

This clone was recorded a few times. The genes are TRBV6-4 and TRBJ1-1; D unresolved. This CDR3 is built from 15 residues. Per the germline V gene, CDR1 is MRHNA and CDR2 is SNTAGT. V dropped 4 bases and J dropped 5 bases, with 17 bases sitting between them. The DNA of the CDR3 is TGTGCCAGCAGTGTTATAGGCACACCGGGTACTGAAGCTTTCTTT. The encoded protein is CASSVIGTPGTEAFF.

This rearrangement joins TRBV10-3 to TRBJ2-2, with D possibly matching TRBD1 (6 bases). The V end was cut by 6 bases, the J end by 1 base, with 12 bases between. Germline CDR1 is ENHRY and CDR2 is SYGVKD. The CDR3 covers 15 residues. The CDR3 bases are TGTGCCATCAGGGGGGCCTACCTGAACACCGGGGAGCTGTTTTTT. Its translation: CAIRGAYLNTGELFF.

The rearrangement joins TRBV2 to TRBJ1-1, with D unresolved. The CDR3 runs to 15 residues. Germline CDR1 SNHLY, CDR2 FYNNEI. Between the trimmed V and J ends, which lost 3 bases and 2 bases, there was a span of 13 bases. In nucleotides, the CDR3 is TGTGCCAGCAGTGACCCCGCGGCAATTAACACTGAAGCTTTCTTT. This gives the protein CASSDPAAINTEAFF. The full variable domain, with the rest looked up from reference TRBV2 and TRBJ1-1, is EPEVTQTPSHQVTQMGQEVILRCVPISNHLYFYWYRQILGQKVEFLVSFYNNEISEKSEIFDDQFSVERPDGSNFTLKIRSTKLEDSAMYFCASSDPAAINTEAFFGQGTRLTVV.

In this sample, this clone turned up a few times. The gene calls are TRBV29-1 and TRBJ1-2; tentative D call: TRBD1 (6 bases). With 5 bases removed from V and 5 bases from J, the gap between germline ends came to 12 bases. CDR1 and CDR2 (germline): SQVTM, ANQGSEA. This CDR3 has 12 amino acids. Here the CDR3 DNA reads TGCAGCGTTTGGGGGACACAGTATGGCTACACCTTC. Translated: CSVWGTQYGYTF.

The chain is built from TRBV30 and TRBJ2-1; TRBD2 matches 9 bases. V lost 3 bases and J lost 0; bases outside the gene matches: 0. The CDR3 has 14 amino acids. CDR1 GTSNPN and CDR2 SVGIG come from the germline V gene (reference sequence). CDR3 residues: CAWRRGGSYNEQFF. In nucleotides, the CDR3 is TGTGCCTGGAGGCGGGGGGGCTCCTACAATGAGCAGTTCTTC.